This TCR beta chain was identified in a study of shared clonotypes between healthy human individuals. Broader study findings: Estimated clonotype richness was generally higher in naive than memory subsets.

V dropped 0 bases and J dropped 4 bases, with 19 bases sitting between them. Germline assignment: CDR1 SGHRS and CDR2 YFSETQ. The CDR3 has 17 amino acids. On this clone: Its specificity is not known.

The protocol was immunoSEQ multiplex PCR, while the TCRdb copy is restricted to in-frame clones and leaves out a portion. In the table there are about 2.4 million clones, roughly 93% of which are singletons. V and J are TRBV5-1 and TRBJ1-1, with D possibly matching TRBD1 (6 bases). The receptor was isolated from a young man in good health. Some clones in this sample may be carry-over from other donors' samples. Sequencing used naive CD4+ T cells from PBMCs. Documented subset: CD45RA+ positively selected. CDR3 nucleotides: TGCGCCAGCAGCTTGGGTTACTTGTCCAGGGGAAGCACTGAAGCTTTCTTT. It encodes CASSLGYLSRGSTEAFF.